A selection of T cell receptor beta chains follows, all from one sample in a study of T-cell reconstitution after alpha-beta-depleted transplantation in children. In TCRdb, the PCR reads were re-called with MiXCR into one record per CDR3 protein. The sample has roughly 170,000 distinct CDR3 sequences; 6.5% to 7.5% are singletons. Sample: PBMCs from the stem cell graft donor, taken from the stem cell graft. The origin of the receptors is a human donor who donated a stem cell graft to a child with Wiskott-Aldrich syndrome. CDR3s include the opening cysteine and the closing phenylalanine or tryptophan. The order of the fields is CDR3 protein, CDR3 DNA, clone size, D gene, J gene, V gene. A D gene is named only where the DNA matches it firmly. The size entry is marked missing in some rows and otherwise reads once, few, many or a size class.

CDR3aa: CASSVGGGYNQPQHF; CDR3nt: TGTGCCAGCAGCGTTGGGGGCGGTTACAATCAGCCCCAGCATTTT; abundance: many; d_gene: NA; j_gene: TRBJ1-5; v_gene: TRBV6-5
CDR3aa: CSATSGADLQETQYF; CDR3nt: TGCAGTGCAACTAGCGGGGCAGATCTTCAAGAGACCCAGTACTTC; abundance: many; d_gene: TRBD2; j_gene: TRBJ2-5; v_gene: TRBV20-1
CDR3aa: CASSLGGAGGSEQFF; CDR3nt: TGTGCCAGCAGCTTAGGGGGTGCGGGAGGGAGTGAGCAGTTCTTC; abundance: few; d_gene: TRBD2; j_gene: TRBJ2-1; v_gene: TRBV7-9
CDR3aa: CASSQGGGGGQDTQYF; CDR3nt: TGTGCCAGCAGCCAAGGTGGGGGCGGGGGGCAAGATACGCAGTATTTT; abundance: many; d_gene: TRBD2; j_gene: TRBJ2-3; v_gene: TRBV4-2
CDR3aa: CASKNLAGGLVDTQYF; CDR3nt: TGTGCCAGCAAGAACTTAGCGGGAGGGCTTGTAGATACGCAGTATTTT; abundance: many; d_gene: TRBD2; j_gene: TRBJ2-3; v_gene: TRBV12-3/TRBV12-4
CDR3aa: CASSGQNYNEQFF; CDR3nt: TGTGCCAGTAGTGGTCAGAACTACAATGAGCAGTTCTTC; abundance: NA; d_gene: NA; j_gene: TRBJ2-1; v_gene: TRBV19
CDR3aa: CASSPWDSPYEQYF; CDR3nt: TGTGCCAGCAGCCCTTGGGACAGCCCCTACGAGCAGTACTTC; abundance: few; d_gene: TRBD1; j_gene: TRBJ2-7; v_gene: TRBV7-2
CDR3aa: CASSSGSGGATDTQYF; CDR3nt: TGTGCCAGCAGTTCCGGATCAGGGGGCGCGACAGATACGCAGTATTTT; abundance: NA; d_gene: TRBD1; j_gene: TRBJ2-3; v_gene: TRBV6-2/TRBV6-3
CDR3aa: CASSRGVHSNQPQHF; CDR3nt: TGTGCCAGCAGCCGGGGGGTCCATAGCAATCAGCCCCAGCATTTT; abundance: many; d_gene: NA; j_gene: TRBJ1-5; v_gene: TRBV12-3/TRBV12-4
CDR3aa: CATSPGDRGFSDTQYF; CDR3nt: TGTGCCACCAGTCCGGGGGACAGGGGTTTTTCAGATACGCAGTATTTT; abundance: NA; d_gene: TRBD1; j_gene: TRBJ2-3; v_gene: TRBV24-1
CDR3aa: CASSVDPPQGAREKLFF; CDR3nt: TGTGCCAGCAGCGTAGATCCCCCCCAGGGGGCGCGTGAAAAACTGTTTTTT; abundance: many; d_gene: TRBD1; j_gene: TRBJ1-4; v_gene: TRBV9
CDR3aa: CASSSGMTTVGYTF; CDR3nt: TGTGCCAGCAGCTCAGGGATGACTACTGTTGGCTACACCTTC; abundance: many; d_gene: NA; j_gene: TRBJ1-2; v_gene: TRBV12-3/TRBV12-4
CDR3aa: CASSLGRTSGTYFQETQYF; CDR3nt: TGTGCCAGCAGCTTAGGTCGGACTAGCGGGACCTACTTCCAAGAGACCCAGTACTTC; abundance: NA; d_gene: TRBD2; j_gene: TRBJ2-5; v_gene: TRBV11-2
CDR3aa: CASSPQTVGTGEQFF; CDR3nt: TGTGCCAGCAGCCCCCAAACGGTGGGGACAGGTGAGCAGTTCTTC; abundance: many; d_gene: TRBD1; j_gene: TRBJ2-1; v_gene: TRBV3-1
CDR3aa: CASSRQGGSGAEAFF; CDR3nt: TGTGCCAGCAGCCGACAGGGAGGCTCGGGGGCTGAAGCTTTCTTT; abundance: many; d_gene: TRBD1; j_gene: TRBJ1-1; v_gene: TRBV14
CDR3aa: CATSDPGQGLGSIQYF; CDR3nt: TGTGCCACCAGTGACCCGGGACAGGGTTTGGGGTCCATTCAGTACTTC; abundance: many; d_gene: TRBD1; j_gene: TRBJ2-4; v_gene: TRBV24-1
CDR3aa: CASSHGAGAEAFF; CDR3nt: TGTGCCAGCAGCCATGGGGCAGGTGCTGAAGCTTTCTTT; abundance: many; d_gene: NA; j_gene: TRBJ1-1; v_gene: TRBV25-1
CDR3aa: CASSQHRNRGWQDNEQFF; CDR3nt: TGTGCCAGCAGCCAACATCGGAACAGGGGTTGGCAGGACAATGAGCAGTTCTTC; abundance: NA; d_gene: TRBD1; j_gene: TRBJ2-1; v_gene: TRBV14
CDR3aa: CASSFRGGNTEAFF; CDR3nt: TGTGCCAGCAGTTTTCGAGGGGGCAACACTGAAGCTTTCTTT; abundance: many; d_gene: TRBD1; j_gene: TRBJ1-1; v_gene: TRBV12-3/TRBV12-4
CDR3aa: CSARDSGAGKNLANRDYGYTF; CDR3nt: TGCAGTGCTAGAGATTCAGGGGCAGGGAAGAATCTGGCAAATCGCGACTATGGCTACACCTTC; abundance: many; d_gene: NA; j_gene: TRBJ1-2; v_gene: TRBV20-1
CDR3aa: CSARDLATDQPQHF; CDR3nt: TGCAGTGCTAGAGATCTCGCGACGGATCAGCCCCAGCATTTT; abundance: many; d_gene: NA; j_gene: TRBJ1-5; v_gene: TRBV20-1
CDR3aa: CASRTTGLQETQYF; CDR3nt: TGTGCCAGCAGAACAACAGGGCTCCAAGAGACCCAGTACTTC; abundance: many; d_gene: NA; j_gene: TRBJ2-5; v_gene: TRBV12-3/TRBV12-4
CDR3aa: CSATPGSYTEAFF; CDR3nt: TGCAGTGCTACCCCAGGCAGCTACACTGAAGCTTTCTTT; abundance: many; d_gene: NA; j_gene: TRBJ1-1; v_gene: TRBV20-1
CDR3aa: CASSSQVETQYF; CDR3nt: TGTGCCAGCAGCTCTCAAGTAGAGACCCAGTACTTC; abundance: few; d_gene: NA; j_gene: TRBJ2-5; v_gene: TRBV28
CDR3aa: CASSLNLEATEAFF; CDR3nt: TGTGCCAGCAGTTTAAATTTGGAGGCCACTGAAGCTTTCTTT; abundance: many; d_gene: NA; j_gene: TRBJ1-1; v_gene: TRBV27
CDR3aa: CASSLFVETQYF; CDR3nt: TGTGCCAGCAGCCTATTTGTAGAGACCCAGTACTTC; abundance: many; d_gene: NA; j_gene: TRBJ2-5; v_gene: TRBV3-1
CDR3aa: CASSPQGAHETQYF; CDR3nt: TGCGCCAGCAGCCCTCAAGGAGCGCATGAGACCCAGTACTTC; abundance: few; d_gene: NA; j_gene: TRBJ2-5; v_gene: TRBV5-1
CDR3aa: CSVVPTSGGVYNEQFF; CDR3nt: TGCAGCGTTGTTCCGACTAGCGGGGGAGTTTACAATGAGCAGTTCTTC; abundance: few; d_gene: TRBD2; j_gene: TRBJ2-1; v_gene: TRBV29-1
CDR3aa: CASSKDHPRPIAPYEQYF; CDR3nt: TGTGCCAGCAGCAAGGACCACCCTAGACCGATAGCGCCCTACGAGCAGTACTTC; abundance: many; d_gene: NA; j_gene: TRBJ2-7; v_gene: TRBV2
CDR3aa: CASSSGQGTDTQYF; CDR3nt: TGCGCCAGCAGCTCGGGACAGGGGACAGATACGCAGTATTTT; abundance: many; d_gene: TRBD1; j_gene: TRBJ2-3; v_gene: TRBV5-1
CDR3aa: CASSLGPGQGPETQYF; CDR3nt: TGTGCCAGCAGCTTGGGGCCTGGACAGGGGCCGGAGACCCAGTACTTC; abundance: few; d_gene: TRBD1; j_gene: TRBJ2-5; v_gene: TRBV11-2
CDR3aa: CASSQGGQLDEQYF; CDR3nt: TGTGCCAGCAGTCAAGGGGGACAGTTAGACGAGCAGTACTTC; abundance: NA; d_gene: TRBD1; j_gene: TRBJ2-7; v_gene: TRBV7-9
CDR3aa: CASRRTGGDTGELFF; CDR3nt: TGTGCCAGCAGAAGGACAGGGGGCGACACCGGGGAGCTGTTTTTT; abundance: many; d_gene: TRBD1; j_gene: TRBJ2-2; v_gene: TRBV6-1
CDR3aa: CASSTDRDRGLPEQFF; CDR3nt: TGTGCCAGCAGTACCGACCGGGACAGGGGGCTACCTGAGCAGTTCTTC; abundance: many; d_gene: TRBD1; j_gene: TRBJ2-1; v_gene: TRBV6-5
CDR3aa: CASTIRGNEQFF; CDR3nt: TGTGCCAGCACCATACGCGGCAATGAGCAGTTCTTC; abundance: many; d_gene: NA; j_gene: TRBJ2-1; v_gene: TRBV3-1
CDR3aa: CASSFESVLRRNEQFF; CDR3nt: TGTGCCAGCAGCTTCGAATCCGTTCTGAGACGCAATGAGCAGTTCTTC; abundance: many; d_gene: NA; j_gene: TRBJ2-1; v_gene: TRBV7-2
CDR3aa: CSASPGQGYEQYF; CDR3nt: TGCAGCGCCAGTCCGGGACAGGGATACGAGCAGTACTTC; abundance: many; d_gene: TRBD1; j_gene: TRBJ2-7; v_gene: TRBV29-1